A selection of T cell receptor beta chains follows, all from one sample in a study of glioma-infiltrating T cells. TCRdb re-derived calls from the multiplex PCR reads in MiXCR, one entry per CDR3 protein. Here the sample spans about 130,000 distinct CDR3 sequences, 24% being singletons. The material sequenced was glioma tissue, nonneoplastic brain tissue, or PBMCs (not recorded which). These receptors all come from a human donor with low-grade glioma or glioblastoma, undergoing nonglioma brain surgery, or in good health (not recorded which). Both conserved end residues are part of each CDR3. Each record gives: V gene, CDR3 protein.

v_call: TRBV18
cdr3_aa: CASSPRDRDEETQYF

v_call: TRBV29-1
cdr3_aa: CSVEDGQGVNGYTF

v_call: TRBV19
cdr3_aa: CASSIERKTGGSYRYTF

v_call: TRBV20-1
cdr3_aa: CSGRYYNSPLHF

v_call: TRBV14
cdr3_aa: CASSQETGGDTQYF

v_call: TRBV11-3
cdr3_aa: CASSYSSYNEQFF

v_call: TRBV6-1
cdr3_aa: CASSEVLLSYNEQFF

v_call: TRBV5-4
cdr3_aa: CAGGFPLGETQYF

v_call: TRBV3-1
cdr3_aa: CASSQEKFILYSNQPQHF

v_call: TRBV4-1
cdr3_aa: CASSQEVGDTGELFF

v_call: TRBV7-9
cdr3_aa: CASSLVLGSSSYNSPLHF

v_call: TRBV5-1
cdr3_aa: CASSLATSNTEAFF

v_call: TRBV12-3/TRBV12-4
cdr3_aa: CASILSGWGNQPQHF

v_call: TRBV18
cdr3_aa: CASSRGETSNQPQHF

v_call: TRBV9
cdr3_aa: CASSTGAGGNQPQHF

v_call: TRBV5-1
cdr3_aa: CASSLFPEIGGNTIYF

v_call: TRBV19
cdr3_aa: CASGTGPRYDTQYF

v_call: TRBV7-8
cdr3_aa: CASRPGGIRYTEAFF

v_call: TRBV6-4
cdr3_aa: CASSDTMGDTQYF

v_call: TRBV6-4
cdr3_aa: CASSEGPGQPQHF

v_call: TRBV12-3/TRBV12-4
cdr3_aa: CATHLSGNTIYF

v_call: TRBV6-1
cdr3_aa: CASRHALGQGGQPQHF

v_call: TRBV7-2
cdr3_aa: CASSLLLLGAGNTIYF

v_call: TRBV7-7
cdr3_aa: CASSPQALPQETQYF

v_call: TRBV3-1
cdr3_aa: CASSQGHGNQETQYF

v_call: TRBV12-3/TRBV12-4
cdr3_aa: CASSLASPYGYTF

v_call: TRBV12-3/TRBV12-4
cdr3_aa: CASRTSGGNQPQHF

v_call: TRBV24-1
cdr3_aa: CATSDFPGAKADTQYF

v_call: TRBV7-9
cdr3_aa: CASSLTTGTNQPQHF

v_call: TRBV20-1
cdr3_aa: CSARVAGGQFYDNEQFF

v_call: TRBV6-6
cdr3_aa: CASSYLEGRQETQYF

v_call: TRBV4-1
cdr3_aa: CASSQEYLAGGTDTQYF

v_call: TRBV7-6
cdr3_aa: CASSLVSFGTGNQPQHF

v_call: TRBV6-2/TRBV6-3
cdr3_aa: CASRSGTGGRSSGNTIYF

v_call: TRBV2
cdr3_aa: CASRTGALGITNEKLFF

v_call: TRBV10-3
cdr3_aa: CATRDLTDTQYF